This entry lists 15 T cell receptor beta chains sequenced from one sample in a study of T cells after yellow fever vaccination. TCRdb re-called the 5' RACE reads with MiXCR, one entry per CDR3 protein. The profile shows around 350,000 distinct CDR3 sequences, 11% of them singletons. The sequenced sample was PBMCs, obtained on the day of the first yellow fever vaccination. The receptors were sampled from a man between 18 and 29 years old who received the YFV17D yellow fever vaccine.

V and J are TRBV7-3 and TRBJ2-1, with 8 bases that match TRBD2. This CDR3 contains 15 residues. The V gene's germline CDR1 is SGHTA and CDR2 FQGTGA. The V and J ends lost 2 bases and 6 bases, in that order; junction bases with no gene match: 6. The CDR3 DNA is TGTGCCAGCAGCTTATTTGCGGGGGGCTCCAATGAGCAGTTCTTC. Amino acids: CASSLFAGGSNEQFF.

This clonotype was seen more than once but under ten times. CDR3 amino acids: CAISTPSTDTQYF. Written as DNA, the CDR3 is TGTGCCATCTCCACCCCTAGCACAGATACGCAGTATTTT. The chain has TRBV6-6 and TRBJ2-3, with no clear D. Germline V CDR1 and CDR2: MNHNY, SVGAGI (reference sequence). Trimming took 10 bases from V and 0 from J, leaving 11 bases between them. The CDR3 extends over 13 amino acids.

This chain joins TRBV5-1 and TRBJ1-3; TRBD1 is a possible D gene (6 bases). The germline V gene has CDR1 SGHRS and CDR2 YFSETQ. Trimming removed 0 bases from V and 3 bases from J, with 7 bases in between. The CDR3 covers 14 residues. CDR3 region: CASSLVGGGNTIYF. CDR3 coding DNA: TGCGCCAGCAGCTTGGTAGGGGGTGGAAACACCATATATTTT.

The J gene is TRBJ1-4, the V gene TRBV20-1; D remains ambiguous. CDR1 is DFQATT, CDR2 SNEGSKA, per germline (reference sequence). The CDR3 totals 13 residues. Trimming cost V 0 bases and J 6 bases, with 8 bases left between them. The CDR3 DNA follows: TGCAGTGCTAGAGAGTCGGGTCATGAAAAACTGTTTTTT. It translates to CSARESGHEKLFF.

This clonotype has a single count. This rearrangement joins TRBV24-1 to TRBJ2-2, with D hard to call. Trimming took off 1 base at V and 4 bases at J, with 9 bases between the two ends. The CDR3 extends over 15 amino acids. Looked up from germline, CDR1 is KGHDR and CDR2 is SFDVKD. The CDR3 sequence: CATSDFQMATGELFF. Written as DNA, the CDR3 is TGTGCCACCAGTGATTTTCAGATGGCCACCGGGGAGCTGTTTTTT.

This clonotype was seen only a few times. V gene TRBV4-3 combines with J gene TRBJ2-4; D is perhaps TRBD1 (5 bases). The germline V gene encodes CDR1 LGHNA and CDR2 YSLEER. V was shortened by 5 bases and J by 8 bases, with 16 bases between the two germline ends. The CDR3 covers 14 residues. The CDR3 nucleotides read TGCGCCAGCAGCGTGGACACGCGTGGGGACATTCAGTACTTC. Its protein product is CASSVDTRGDIQYF.

This clonotype was seen a few times. The V call is TRBV7-2, the J call TRBJ2-5, with D perhaps matching TRBD2 (7 bases). This CDR3 has 15 amino acids. V was trimmed by 5 bases and J by 4 bases, leaving 17 bases between them. Germline V gene sequence: CDR1 SGHTA, CDR2 FQGNSA. CDR3 amino acids: CASSQRRGAGETQYF. The DNA for the CDR3 is TGTGCCAGCAGCCAGCGCCGGGGGGCTGGAGAGACCCAGTACTTC.

A few counts support this clonotype. J is TRBJ2-1 and V is TRBV20-1; D may be TRBD1 or TRBD2 (5 bases each). CDR1 and CDR2 (germline): DFQATT, SNEGSKA (reference sequence). V was trimmed by 5 bases and J by 0 bases, leaving 11 bases between them. The CDR3 is made up of 14 amino acids. The CDR3 is CSAGTLSSYNEQFF. The CDR3 region has the DNA TGCAGTGCTGGGACCCTTAGCTCCTACAATGAGCAGTTCTTC.

J is TRBJ2-5 and V is TRBV6-1; D could derive from TRBD1 or TRBD2 (5 bases each). The length of the CDR3 is 14 residues. The V gene's germline CDR1 is MNHNS and CDR2 SASEGT. V was pared by 2 bases and J by 5 bases, with 12 bases between. As DNA, the CDR3 is TGTGCCAGCAGTGAAATACGGGGCCCGGAGACCCAGTACTTC. Encoded protein: CASSEIRGPETQYF.

This clonotype came up many times. The rearrangement joins TRBV5-1 to TRBJ2-1; unclear D gene. V lost 0 bases to trimming and J lost 2 bases, with 9 bases between them. CDR3 length: 15 amino acids. The germline V gene has CDR1 SGHRS and CDR2 YFSETQ. CDR3 DNA sequence: TGCGCCAGCAGCTTGGACCCGAGAACCTACAATGAGCAGTTCTTC. Translating gives CASSLDPRTYNEQFF.

In its sample, this clonotype was seen a few times. The rearrangement joins TRBV4-1 to TRBJ1-5, with D perhaps TRBD1 (6 bases). Between the trimmed V and J ends, which lost 0 bases and 6 bases, there was a span of 12 bases. The germline CDR1 and CDR2 sequences are MGHRA and YSYEKL. This CDR3 spans 15 amino acids. CDR3 sequence: CASSQDSGGSQPQHF. The CDR3 region has the DNA TGCGCCAGCAGCCAAGATTCCGGGGGCAGTCAGCCCCAGCATTTT.

The chain uses TRBV5-1 and TRBJ2-3, with unresolved D. V was pared by 2 bases and J by 0 bases, with 10 bases between. The CDR3 has 15 residues. The germline gives CDR1 SGHRS, CDR2 YFSETQ. In DNA form, the CDR3 reads TGCGCCAGCAGCTTTGATTTTACTAGCACAGATACGCAGTATTTT. It is translated as CASSFDFTSTDTQYF.

Concerning this clonotype: One end of the junction fails to match germline, which may point to a read error. V gene TRBV7-6 combines with J gene TRBJ1-5; D is uncertain. This CDR3 is 15 amino acids long. Germline V gene lookup returns CDR1 SGHVS and CDR2 FNYEAQ. The CDR3 bases are TGTGCCAGCAGTTTAGCGTCAGGTCTCAATCAGCCCCAGCATTTT. It yields the protein CASSLASGLNQPQHF.

This clonotype appeared a single time. The chain combines TRBV10-3 with TRBJ1-5, with D hard to call. The ends were cut back, 1 base at V and 7 bases at J, with 17 bases in the middle. Germline V lookup: CDR1 ENHRY, CDR2 SYGVKD. This CDR3 comprises 16 residues. In DNA form, the CDR3 reads TGTGCCATCAGTGAGTGGTTGTCCATGGGTTCACAGCCCCAGCATTTT. Its translation is CAISEWLSMGSQPQHF.

The genes are TRBV3-1 and TRBJ1-3, with no clear D. The ends were cut back, 0 bases at V and 3 bases at J, with 6 bases in the middle. Germline assignment: CDR1 LGHDT and CDR2 YNNKEL (reference sequence). This CDR3 comprises 14 residues. For the CDR3, the DNA is TGTGCCAGCAGCCAAGATCGCTATGGAAACACCATATATTTT. Amino acid sequence: CASSQDRYGNTIYF. The whole variable domain, filled in from reference TRBV3-1 and TRBJ1-3, reads DTAVSQTPKYLVTQMGNDKSIKCEQNLGHDTMYWYKQDSKKFLKIMFSYNNKELIINETVPNRFSPKSPDKAHLNLHINSLELGDSAVYFCASSQDRYGNTIYFGEGSWLTVV.